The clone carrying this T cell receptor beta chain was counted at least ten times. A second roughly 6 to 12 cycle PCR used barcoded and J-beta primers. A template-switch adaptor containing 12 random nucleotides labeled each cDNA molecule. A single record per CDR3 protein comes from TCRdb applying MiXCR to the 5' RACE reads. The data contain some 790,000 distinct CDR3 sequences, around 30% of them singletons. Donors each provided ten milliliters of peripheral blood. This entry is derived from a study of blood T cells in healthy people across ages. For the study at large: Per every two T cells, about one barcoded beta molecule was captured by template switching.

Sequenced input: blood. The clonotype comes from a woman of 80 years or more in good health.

CDR3 nucleotide sequence: TGTGCCAGCAGCGAAGCCGGGACACGAATACAAGAGACCCAGTACTTC. It translates to CASSEAGTRIQETQYF. This chain connects TRBV12-3 or TRBV12-4 to TRBJ2-5; TRBD1 might be the D (6 bases). This CDR3 contains 16 residues. V lost 6 bases and J 2 bases, leaving 19 bases between the germline ends.